This TCR beta chain was obtained from a study of T cells in localized non-small cell lung cancer (dated by TCRdb to about 2020). Study-wide context: T cell repertoires of 236 early-stage NSCLC patients were analyzed, with tumors being compared against uninvolved tumor-adjacent lungs. The cohort comprised 200 to 300 treatment-naïve NSCLC patients with resected, localized lung tumors. A mean age of roughly 64 years was recorded for the NSCLC patients, of whom around 140 were male and 90 to 110 were female.

Uninvolved adjacent lung was sampled at least 2 cm away from the tumor margin, and two independent pathologists confirmed that the tissue had no atypia. At diagnosis, peripheral blood, uninvolved tumor-adjacent lung and tumor were collected and stored as a combination of fresh-frozen and FFPE material. For this chain, trimming is 4 bases at the V end and 8 bases at the J end, and the number of junction bases without a gene match is 10. The CDR3 runs 14 amino acids, cysteine and phenylalanine included. Only CDR3 DNA remains: 42 bases, in frame from the first base. CDR1 and CDR2 are drawn from the germline V gene: MNHGY, SAAAGT. TCR beta CDR3 regions were sequenced from DNA using the immunoSEQ Assay. Per the authors' processing: To compute T cell density, TCR beta template counts were normalized to usable DNA, which was estimated by amplifying housekeeping genes. Using the preseqR package, richness was estimated by extrapolating to 120,000 templates for tissue samples and 400,000 templates for PBMC samples. Clonality was defined as one minus Pielou's evenness. To identify tissue-enriched TCRs, differential abundance testing was run on productive amino-acid clonotypes with a minimum total count of 5 and an alpha of 0.1. Repertoire overlap between compartments was quantified with the Jaccard Index and Morisita Overlap Index. GLIPH grouped TCR beta CDR3s together with public tetramer-defined viral CDR3s, and a viral motif had to include at least three viral sequences and show V-gene enrichment. TCRdb limited this immuneACCESS table to in-frame rearrangements with V and J called. A share of clones is missing; checked studies link under half to unresolved V genes, and the rest is unexplained. V and J calls and clone size are copied from that table; D and trimming were computed from the DNA. This sample lists about 1,100 clones; under 25% were detected once. The ten largest account for about an eighth of the sample.

By how much of the sample it makes up, this clone is large (0.1 to 1%). What this receptor recognizes is not known. Base qualities were left out, and no much larger clone turns up one base away. General study outcomes and caveats: Longer overall survival was associated with higher T cell density in blood, whereas shorter survival was associated with higher clonality in adjacent lung. Because of the exploratory design, TCR variables were selected using unadjusted p-values without false-discovery rate correction. The highest T cell clonality was observed in uninvolved tumor-adjacent lung, where clonality exceeded that of tumor, suggesting that antigenic responses were more focused in uninvolved tumor-adjacent lung. Because multi-region tumor sequencing was not done, intratumor heterogeneity could not be ruled out. A median of roughly 50 of the top 100 tumor clones turned up in the paired uninvolved adjacent lung, and some 28 of those clones also ranked among the top 100 of that same adjacent lung.

Sequencing used normal lung tissue next to the tumor, obtained before any cancer treatment. The sequence was collected from a male donor aged 60 or over with stage III lung adenocarcinoma. The chain uses TRBV6-8 and TRBJ1-2; 7 bases in the junction line up with TRBD1. The CDR3 corresponds to CASSSGRGMFGYTF. At the DNA level, the sequence is TGTGCCAGCAGTTCAGGCAGGGGGATGTTCGGCTACACCTTC.